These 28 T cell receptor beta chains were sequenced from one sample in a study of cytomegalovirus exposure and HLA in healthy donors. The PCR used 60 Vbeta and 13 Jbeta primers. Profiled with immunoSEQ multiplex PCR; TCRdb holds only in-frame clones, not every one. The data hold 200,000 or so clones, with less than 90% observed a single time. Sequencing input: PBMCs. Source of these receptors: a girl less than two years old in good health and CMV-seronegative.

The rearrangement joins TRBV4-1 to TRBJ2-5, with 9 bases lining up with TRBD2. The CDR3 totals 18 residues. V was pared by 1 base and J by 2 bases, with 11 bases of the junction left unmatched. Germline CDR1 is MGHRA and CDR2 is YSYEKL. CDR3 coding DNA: TGCGCCAGCAGCCAAGCCCGCACGGCGGGGGGGCCTCAAGAGACCCAGTACTTC. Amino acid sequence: CASSQARTAGGPQETQYF.

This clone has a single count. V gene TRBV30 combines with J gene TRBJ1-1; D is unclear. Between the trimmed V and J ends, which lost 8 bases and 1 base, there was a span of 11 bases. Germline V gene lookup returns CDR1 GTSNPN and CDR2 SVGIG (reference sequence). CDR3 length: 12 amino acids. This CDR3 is CAQKTANTEAFF. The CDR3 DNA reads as TGTGCCCAAAAAACTGCGAACACTGAAGCTTTCTTT.

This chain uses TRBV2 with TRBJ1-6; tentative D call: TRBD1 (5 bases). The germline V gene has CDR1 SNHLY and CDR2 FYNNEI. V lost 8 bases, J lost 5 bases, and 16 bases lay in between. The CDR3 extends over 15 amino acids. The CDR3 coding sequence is TGTGCCAGCCGCACTAGGGGACTAGATAATTCACCCCTCCACTTT. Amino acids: CASRTRGLDNSPLHF.

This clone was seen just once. CDR3 in DNA: TGTGCCAGTACCCCATACACGACAGCGATCTCCTACAATGAGCAGTTCTTC. Protein sequence: CASTPYTTAISYNEQFF. The J gene is TRBJ2-1, the V gene TRBV19; weak D call: TRBD1 (5 bases). The CDR3 contains 17 residues. Trimming shortened V by 7 bases and J by 0 bases, and 19 bases separated the two germline ends. Germline assignment: CDR1 LNHDA and CDR2 SQIVND (reference sequence).

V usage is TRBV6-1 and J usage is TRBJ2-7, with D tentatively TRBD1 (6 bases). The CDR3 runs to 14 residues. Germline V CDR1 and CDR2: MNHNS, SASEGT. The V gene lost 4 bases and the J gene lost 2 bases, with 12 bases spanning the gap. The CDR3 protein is CASSGEDRTYEQYF. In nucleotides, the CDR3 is TGTGCCAGCAGTGGTGAGGACAGAACCTACGAGCAGTACTTC.

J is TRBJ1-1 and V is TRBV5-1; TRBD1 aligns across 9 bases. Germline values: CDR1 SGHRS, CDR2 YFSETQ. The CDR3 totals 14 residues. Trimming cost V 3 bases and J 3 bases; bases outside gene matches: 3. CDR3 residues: CASSSDRGDTEAFF. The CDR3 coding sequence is TGCGCCAGCAGCTCCGACAGGGGGGACACTGAAGCTTTCTTT.

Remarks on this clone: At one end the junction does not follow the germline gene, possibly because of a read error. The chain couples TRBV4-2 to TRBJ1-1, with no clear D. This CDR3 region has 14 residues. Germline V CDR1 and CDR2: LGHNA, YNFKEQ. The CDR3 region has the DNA TGTGCCGGCAGCCAATATCAGGTGAACACTGAAGCTTTCTTT. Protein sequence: CAGSQYQVNTEAFF.

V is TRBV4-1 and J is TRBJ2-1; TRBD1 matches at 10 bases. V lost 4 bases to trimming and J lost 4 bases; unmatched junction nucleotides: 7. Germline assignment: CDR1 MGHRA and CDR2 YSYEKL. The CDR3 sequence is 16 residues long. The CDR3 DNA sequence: TGCGCCAGCAGCCCTGGGGACAGGGGACTTTACAATGAGCAGTTCTTC. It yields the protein CASSPGDRGLYNEQFF.

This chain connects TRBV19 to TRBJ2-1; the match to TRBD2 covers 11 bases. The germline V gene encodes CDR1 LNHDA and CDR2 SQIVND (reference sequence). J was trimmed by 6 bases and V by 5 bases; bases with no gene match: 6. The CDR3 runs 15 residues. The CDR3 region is CASSLLAGGFNEQFF. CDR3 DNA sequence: TGTGCCAGTAGTTTGCTAGCGGGAGGATTCAATGAGCAGTTCTTC.

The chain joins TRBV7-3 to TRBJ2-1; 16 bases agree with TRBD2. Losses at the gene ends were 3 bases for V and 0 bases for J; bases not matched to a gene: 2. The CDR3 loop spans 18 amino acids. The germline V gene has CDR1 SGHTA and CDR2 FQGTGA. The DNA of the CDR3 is TGTGCCAGCAGCTTGGGACTAGCGGGGGGGAGCTCCTACAATGAGCAGTTCTTC. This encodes CASSLGLAGGSSYNEQFF.

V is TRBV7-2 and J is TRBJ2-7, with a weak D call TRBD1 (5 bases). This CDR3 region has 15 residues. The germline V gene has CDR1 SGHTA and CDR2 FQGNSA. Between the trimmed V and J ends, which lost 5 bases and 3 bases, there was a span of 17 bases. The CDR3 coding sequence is TGTGCCAGCAGCATAAACTGGGGCAATTACTACGAGCAGTACTTC. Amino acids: CASSINWGNYYEQYF.

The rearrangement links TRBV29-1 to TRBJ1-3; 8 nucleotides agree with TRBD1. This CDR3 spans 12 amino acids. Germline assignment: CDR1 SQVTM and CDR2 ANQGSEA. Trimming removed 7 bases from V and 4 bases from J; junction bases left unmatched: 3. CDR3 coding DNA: TGCAGCGCAAGGACAGGGGGAAACACCATATATTTT. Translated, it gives CSARTGGNTIYF.

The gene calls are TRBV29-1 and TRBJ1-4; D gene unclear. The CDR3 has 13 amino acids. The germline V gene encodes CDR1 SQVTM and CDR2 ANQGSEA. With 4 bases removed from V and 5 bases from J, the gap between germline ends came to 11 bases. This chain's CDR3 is CSVGGGANEKLFF. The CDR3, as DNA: TGCAGCGTTGGTGGCGGTGCCAATGAAAAACTGTTTTTT.

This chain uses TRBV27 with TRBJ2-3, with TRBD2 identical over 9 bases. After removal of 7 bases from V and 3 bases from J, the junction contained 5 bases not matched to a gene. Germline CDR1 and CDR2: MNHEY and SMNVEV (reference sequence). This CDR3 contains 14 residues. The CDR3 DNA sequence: TGTGCCAGCATGGGGCTAGCGGGAACAGATACGCAGTATTTT. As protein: CASMGLAGTDTQYF.

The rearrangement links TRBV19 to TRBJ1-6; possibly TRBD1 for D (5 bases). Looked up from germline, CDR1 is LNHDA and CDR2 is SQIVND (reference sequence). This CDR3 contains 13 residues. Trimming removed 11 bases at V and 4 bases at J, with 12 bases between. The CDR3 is CAGGGDYNSPLHF. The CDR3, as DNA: TGTGCCGGCGGGGGGGATTATAATTCACCCCTCCACTTT. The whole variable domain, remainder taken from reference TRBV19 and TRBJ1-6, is DGGITQSPKYLFRKEGQNVTLSCEQNLNHDAMYWYRQDPGQGLRLIYYSQIVNDFQKGDIAEGYSVSREKKESFPLTVTSAQKNPTAFYLCAGGGDYNSPLHFGNGTRLTVT.

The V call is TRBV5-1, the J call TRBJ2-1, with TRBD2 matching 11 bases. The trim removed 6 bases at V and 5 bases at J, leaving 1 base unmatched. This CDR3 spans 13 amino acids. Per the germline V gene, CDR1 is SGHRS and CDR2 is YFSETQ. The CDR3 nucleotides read TGCGCCAGCACGACTAGCGGGAACAATGAGCAGTTCTTC. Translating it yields CASTTSGNNEQFF.

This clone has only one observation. CDR3 protein: CASSTHRGTNEKLFF. In DNA form, the CDR3 reads TGTGCCAGCAGCACCCACAGGGGAACTAATGAAAAACTGTTTTTT. The V and J genes are TRBV11-2 and TRBJ1-4; 7 bases agree with TRBD1. The germline CDR1 and CDR2 sequences are SGHAT and FQNNGV. The length of the CDR3 is 15 residues. With 5 bases clipped from V and 1 base from J, the junction kept 4 bases outside the gene matches.

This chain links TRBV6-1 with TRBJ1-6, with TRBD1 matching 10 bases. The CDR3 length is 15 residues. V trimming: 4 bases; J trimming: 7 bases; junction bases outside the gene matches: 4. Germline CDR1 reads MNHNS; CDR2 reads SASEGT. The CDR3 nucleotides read TGTGCCAGCAGTGGGGACAGGGGAGTCAATTCACCCCTCCACTTT. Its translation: CASSGDRGVNSPLHF.

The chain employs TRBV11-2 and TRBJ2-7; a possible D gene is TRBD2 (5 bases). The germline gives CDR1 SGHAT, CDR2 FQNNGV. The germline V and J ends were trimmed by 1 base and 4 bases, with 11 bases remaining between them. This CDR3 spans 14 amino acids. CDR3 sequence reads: CASSLVDSRYEQYF. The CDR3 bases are TGTGCCAGCAGCTTAGTGGACTCGCGGTACGAGCAGTACTTC.

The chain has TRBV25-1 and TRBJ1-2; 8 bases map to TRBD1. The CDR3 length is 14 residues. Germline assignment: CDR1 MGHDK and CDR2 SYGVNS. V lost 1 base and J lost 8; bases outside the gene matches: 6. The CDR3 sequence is CASSELAGGYGYTF. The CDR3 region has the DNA TGTGCCAGCAGTGAATTGGCAGGGGGCTACGGCTACACCTTC.

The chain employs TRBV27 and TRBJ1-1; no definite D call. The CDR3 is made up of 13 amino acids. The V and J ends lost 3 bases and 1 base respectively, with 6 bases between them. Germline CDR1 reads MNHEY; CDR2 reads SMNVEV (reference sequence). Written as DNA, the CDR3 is TGTGCCAGCAGTTTCTACGGGAACACTGAAGCTTTCTTT. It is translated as CASSFYGNTEAFF.

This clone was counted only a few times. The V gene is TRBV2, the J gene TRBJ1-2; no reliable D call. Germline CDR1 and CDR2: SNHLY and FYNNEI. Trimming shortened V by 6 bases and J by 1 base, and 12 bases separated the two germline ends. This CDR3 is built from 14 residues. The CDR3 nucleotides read TGTGCCAGCAGAATAACTATTGATAACTATGGCTACACCTTC. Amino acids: CASRITIDNYGYTF.

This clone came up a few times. CDR3 in amino acids: CASSVEQGLGPLHF. CDR3 DNA sequence: TGTGCCAGCAGTGTGGAACAGGGATTGGGTCCCCTCCACTTT. V usage is TRBV6-6 and J usage is TRBJ1-6, with TRBD1 as a possible D gene (6 bases). This CDR3 contains 14 residues. The germline V gene has CDR1 MNHNY and CDR2 SVGAGI (reference sequence). V dropped 5 bases and J dropped 13 bases, with 18 bases sitting between them.

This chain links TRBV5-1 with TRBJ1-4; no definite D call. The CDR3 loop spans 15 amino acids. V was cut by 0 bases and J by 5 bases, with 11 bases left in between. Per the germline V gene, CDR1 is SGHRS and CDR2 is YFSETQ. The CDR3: CASSLAGLQNEKLFF. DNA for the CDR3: TGCGCCAGCAGCTTGGCCGGGTTACAAAATGAAAAACTGTTTTTT.

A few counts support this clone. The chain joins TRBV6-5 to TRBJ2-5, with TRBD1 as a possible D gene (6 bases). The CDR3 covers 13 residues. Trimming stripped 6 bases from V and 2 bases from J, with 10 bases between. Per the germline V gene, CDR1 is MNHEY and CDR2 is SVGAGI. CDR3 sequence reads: CASRRTVQETQYF. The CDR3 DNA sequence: TGTGCCAGCAGACGGACAGTTCAAGAGACCCAGTACTTC.

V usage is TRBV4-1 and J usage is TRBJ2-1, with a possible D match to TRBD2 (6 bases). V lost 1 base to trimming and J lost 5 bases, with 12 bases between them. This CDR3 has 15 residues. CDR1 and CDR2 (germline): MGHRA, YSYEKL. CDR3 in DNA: TGCGCCAGCAGCCAAGTGGGGACTTCCGACAATGAGCAGTTCTTC. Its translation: CASSQVGTSDNEQFF.

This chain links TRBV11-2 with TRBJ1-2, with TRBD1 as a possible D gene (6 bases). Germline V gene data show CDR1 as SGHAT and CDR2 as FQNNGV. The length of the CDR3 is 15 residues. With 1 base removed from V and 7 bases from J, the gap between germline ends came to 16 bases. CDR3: CASSLAPPTGSGYTF. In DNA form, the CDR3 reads TGTGCCAGCAGCTTAGCTCCCCCTACAGGGAGTGGCTACACCTTC. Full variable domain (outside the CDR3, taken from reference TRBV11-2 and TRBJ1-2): EAGVAQSPRYKIIEKRQSVAFWCNPISGHATLYWYQQILGQGPKLLIQFQNNGVVDDSQLPKDRFSAERLKGVDSTLKIQPAKLEDSAVYLCASSLAPPTGSGYTFGSGTRLTVV.

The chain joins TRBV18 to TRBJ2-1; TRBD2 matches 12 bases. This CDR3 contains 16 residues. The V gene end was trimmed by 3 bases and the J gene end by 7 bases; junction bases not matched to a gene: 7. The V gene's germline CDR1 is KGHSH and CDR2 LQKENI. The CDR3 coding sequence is TGTGCCAGCTCACCCGGGTTCGGACTAGCGGGAAATGAGCAGTTCTTC. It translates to CASSPGFGLAGNEQFF.